This entry is about one T cell receptor (beta chain). The antigen remains undetermined. The record originates from a study of Graves' ophthalmopathy and Graves' hyperthyroidism. General observations from the study: Also, most clonotypes expanded in the thyroid above 0.001 frequency appeared in blood.

V lost 0 bases and J 2 bases, leaving 11 bases between the germline ends. CDR1 is DFQATT and CDR2 is SNEGSKA in the germline V gene (reference sequence). The length of the CDR3 is 15 residues. All donors with ophthalmopathy were recorded as having moderate-to-severe activity, CAS ≥3, NOSPECS ≥4 and a duration under 3 months. Diagnosis relied on clinical symptoms, serum thyroxine, TRAb, thyroid ultrasound and orbital computed tomography. PBMCs were obtained from 10 ml of fresh peripheral blood. Researchers took RNA transcripts and amplified TCR beta CDR3 regions from them. First-round RT-PCR relied on HTBI primers, and a second-round multiplex PCR came next. TCRdb recomputed calls from the multiplex PCR reads with MiXCR, one row per CDR3 protein. The table lists 600,000 to 950,000 distinct CDR3 sequences, about 44% of them singletons.

This receptor was identified in an adult man with Graves' ophthalmopathy. The sample comprised peripheral blood. The rearrangement links TRBV20-1 to TRBJ1-5; D gene ambiguous. The chain's CDR3 is CSARDLQWGNQPQHF. The CDR3 nucleotides are TGCAGTGCTAGAGATCTCCAGTGGGGCAATCAGCCCCAGCATTTT.